One sample yielded the 32 T cell receptor beta chains listed below, sequenced in a study of blood T cell repertoires in COVID-19. TCRdb's copy holds only in-frame clones and misses some; the assay was immunoSEQ multiplex PCR. The sample lists roughly 200,000 clones, around 86% occurring once. Input material: PBMCs or T cells enriched from blood (not recorded which). The receptors originated from a man aged 30 to 39 in a cohort exposed to, infected with or recovered from COVID-19 (not recorded which).

The genes are TRBV9 and TRBJ1-1; 7 positions agree with TRBD1. CDR3 length equals 14 residues. V shed 7 bases and J 0 bases; nucleotides not matched to a gene: 6. Germline CDR1 and CDR2: SGDLS and YYNGEE. The CDR3 nucleotides read TGTGCCAGCGGTTTGGACAGGCTGAACACTGAAGCTTTCTTT. Translated: CASGLDRLNTEAFF. Variable domain in full (rest from reference TRBV9 and TRBJ1-1): DSGVTQTPKHLITATGQRVTLRCSPRSGDLSVYWYQQSLDQGLQFLIQYYNGEERAKGNILERFSAQQFPDLHSELNLSSLELGDSALYFCASGLDRLNTEAFFGQGTRLTVV.

In its sample, this clone was seen once. The chain's CDR3 is CASLGGGINEKLFF. Written as DNA, the CDR3 is TGTGCCAGCTTGGGGGGAGGGATTAATGAAAAACTGTTTTTT. This chain joins TRBV6-5 and TRBJ1-4, with D possibly being TRBD1 (5 bases). Germline V CDR1 and CDR2: MNHEY, SVGAGI. Trimming pared 8 bases from V and 4 bases from J, leaving 14 bases between. The CDR3 spans 14 residues.

V is TRBV7-6 and J is TRBJ2-1, with D unresolved. V lost 3 bases and J lost 3, with 12 bases in between. The CDR3 is 15 amino acids. Germline loops: CDR1 SGHVS, CDR2 FNYEAQ. The CDR3 coding sequence is TGTGCCAGCAGCTTTAGCAACCTCGGCTACAATGAGCAGTTCTTC. It is translated as CASSFSNLGYNEQFF.

This rearrangement joins TRBV4-3 to TRBJ2-1; 8 nucleotides line up with TRBD2. Trimming cost V 2 bases and J 0 bases; bases outside gene matches: 6. This CDR3 has 17 amino acids. Germline CDR1 and CDR2: LGHNA and YSLEER. CDR3 region: CASSQYGRGSSYNEQFF. CDR3 in DNA: TGCGCCAGCAGCCAATACGGGAGGGGCAGCTCCTACAATGAGCAGTTCTTC.

This chain connects TRBV28 to TRBJ1-4; a weak D match, TRBD1 (5 bases). The CDR3 consists of 12 residues. The V and J ends lost 3 bases and 7 bases respectively, with 6 bases between them. Looked up from germline, CDR1 is MDHEN and CDR2 is SYDVKM. The CDR3 region is CASSFQGEKLFF. The CDR3 DNA sequence: TGTGCCAGCAGTTTCCAGGGTGAAAAACTGTTTTTT.

The rearrangement joins TRBV5-1 to TRBJ1-2, with 9 bases fitting TRBD1. V shed 2 bases, J shed 1 base, and the junction held 3 bases outside the gene matches. Looked up from germline, CDR1 is SGHRS and CDR2 is YFSETQ. The CDR3 is made up of 15 amino acids. CDR3 DNA: TGCGCCAGCAGCTTACGGACAGGGGATAACTATGGCTACACCTTC. Translated, it gives CASSLRTGDNYGYTF.

The genes are TRBV6-5 and TRBJ2-2, with D possibly being TRBD2 (6 bases). This CDR3 is 13 amino acids long. V lost 7 bases to trimming and J lost 4 bases, with 10 bases between them. Germline V gene lookup returns CDR1 MNHEY and CDR2 SVGAGI. CDR3 DNA: TGTGCCAGCATTAGGAGGGGCACCGGGGAGCTGTTTTTT. This translates into CASIRRGTGELFF.

The genes are TRBV6-4 and TRBJ1-3; TRBD1 matches 9 bases. This CDR3 has 16 amino acids. The germline V gene encodes CDR1 MRHNA and CDR2 SNTAGT. The ends lost 5 bases at V and 4 bases at J; junction bases unmatched: 9. The CDR3 reads CASSRRDRGGGNTIYF. CDR3 DNA: TGTGCCAGCAGTCGTCGAGACAGGGGGGGCGGAAACACCATATATTTT.

The rearrangement uses TRBV24-1 and TRBJ2-3, with D tentatively TRBD2 (6 bases). Germline V CDR1 and CDR2: KGHDR, SFDVKD. Trimming removed 5 bases from V and 1 base from J, with 18 bases in between. This CDR3 has 17 amino acids. This chain's CDR3 is CATSAPPTSRGTDTQYF. The DNA of the CDR3 is TGTGCCACCAGTGCCCCCCCGACTAGTCGCGGCACAGATACGCAGTATTTT.

The chain links TRBV11-2 to TRBJ1-2; D ambiguous. The V end was cut by 0 bases, the J end by 4 bases, with 9 bases between. CDR3 length: 14 residues. Germline V gene data show CDR1 as SGHAT and CDR2 as FQNNGV. CDR3 residues: CASSLEADFYGYTF. CDR3 DNA sequence: TGTGCCAGCAGCTTAGAGGCAGACTTCTATGGCTACACCTTC.

V usage is TRBV7-8 and J usage is TRBJ2-7, with TRBD2 matching over 7 bases. The CDR3 extends over 13 amino acids. Germline V gene lookup returns CDR1 SGHVS and CDR2 FQNEAQ. After removal of 7 bases from V and 0 bases from J, the junction contained 3 bases not matched to a gene. For the CDR3, the DNA is TGTGCCAGCACCCGCGGGAGCTCCTACGAGCAGTACTTC. This translates into CASTRGSSYEQYF. Using reference TRBV7-8 and TRBJ2-7 for the parts outside the CDR3, the full variable domain is GAGVSQSPRYKVAKRGQDVALRCDPISGHVSLFWYQQALGQGPEFLTYFQNEAQLDKSGLPSDRFFAERPEGSVSTLKIQRTQQEDSAVYLCASTRGSSYEQYFGPGTRLTVT.

This chain connects TRBV7-9 to TRBJ2-1, with TRBD2 matching 10 bases. Germline assignment: CDR1 SEHNR and CDR2 FQNEAQ (reference sequence). V shed 1 base and J 6 bases; nucleotides not matched to a gene: 6. The CDR3 covers 16 residues. CDR3 amino acids: CASSLVASGRANEQFF. As DNA, the CDR3 is TGTGCCAGCAGCTTAGTAGCGAGCGGGAGGGCCAATGAGCAGTTCTTC.

The chain employs TRBV19 and TRBJ2-3, with 14 bases aligning to TRBD2. V shed 4 bases and J 8 bases; nucleotides not matched to a gene: 2. Germline CDR1 LNHDA, CDR2 SQIVND (reference sequence). There are 14 residues in the CDR3. The CDR3 region has the DNA TGTGCCAGTAGTAGACTAGCGGGAGGGGCTACGCAGTATTTT. It specifies CASSRLAGGATQYF. Full variable domain (outside the CDR3, taken from reference TRBV19 and TRBJ2-3): DGGITQSPKYLFRKEGQNVTLSCEQNLNHDAMYWYRQDPGQGLRLIYYSQIVNDFQKGDIAEGYSVSREKKESFPLTVTSAQKNPTAFYLCASSRLAGGATQYFGPGTRLTVL.

V and J are TRBV6-4 and TRBJ1-2; D might be TRBD1 (6 bases). Germline V CDR1 and CDR2: MRHNA, SNTAGT. The CDR3 spans 13 residues. V was shortened by 6 bases and J by 8 bases, with 16 bases between the two germline ends. The CDR3 is CASSPGGAMGYTF. For the CDR3, the DNA is TGTGCCAGCAGCCCGGGGGGCGCGATGGGCTACACCTTC.

The chain has TRBV5-1 and TRBJ2-7; D may be TRBD1 (5 bases). Germline CDR1 SGHRS, CDR2 YFSETQ. This CDR3 comprises 13 residues. Trimming left V 4 bases short and J 6 bases short, with 14 bases between. CDR3 in amino acids: CASSPWGPSEQYF. DNA of the CDR3: TGCGCCAGCAGCCCGTGGGGCCCCTCCGAGCAGTACTTC.

The rearrangement links TRBV19 to TRBJ2-5; 7 nucleotides line up with TRBD1. Germline lookup yields CDR1 LNHDA and CDR2 SQIVND (reference sequence). Trimming removed 1 base from V and 3 bases from J; junction bases left unmatched: 5. This CDR3 region has 15 residues. The DNA for the CDR3 is TGTGCCAGTAGTATAGGGGGACAGCTAAAAGAGACCCAGTACTTC. It codes for CASSIGGQLKETQYF.

This clone came up a few times. The chain uses TRBV5-5 and TRBJ1-5; the match to TRBD1 covers 8 bases. Germline assignment: CDR1 SGHKS and CDR2 YYEKEE (reference sequence). The CDR3 runs 14 residues. The ends lost 0 bases at V and 5 bases at J; junction bases unmatched: 1. CDR3 loop: CASSLGRGHQPQHF. The CDR3 bases are TGTGCCAGCAGCTTGGGCAGGGGGCATCAGCCCCAGCATTTT.

The rearrangement joins TRBV6-5 to TRBJ1-4, with a tentative D call TRBD1 (6 bases). V was trimmed by 7 bases and J by 0 bases, leaving 12 bases between them. This CDR3 spans 15 amino acids. Germline lookup yields CDR1 MNHEY and CDR2 SVGAGI. The CDR3 coding sequence is TGTGCCAGCACAAGGGGGACAACAACTAATGAAAAACTGTTTTTT. The encoded protein is CASTRGTTTNEKLFF.

The genes are TRBV28 and TRBJ1-6; no clear D gene. This CDR3 is built from 14 residues. CDR1 and CDR2 (germline): MDHEN, SYDVKM. V lost 3 bases and J 5 bases, leaving 8 bases between the germline ends. CDR3 nucleotide sequence: TGTGCCAGCAGTTTTGAGTTCGATAATTCACCCCTCCACTTT. Its translation is CASSFEFDNSPLHF.

V gene TRBV7-3 combines with J gene TRBJ2-1; 8 bases match TRBD2. The CDR3 has 14 amino acids. V shed 8 bases and J 4 bases; nucleotides not matched to a gene: 7. Germline loops: CDR1 SGHTA, CDR2 FQGTGA. DNA for the CDR3: TGTGCCAGCGGGTTAGCGGGGAAATACAATGAGCAGTTCTTC. It is translated as CASGLAGKYNEQFF.

The rearrangement links TRBV18 to TRBJ1-2; D remains unclear. Germline CDR1 reads KGHSH; CDR2 reads LQKENI. Trimming cost V 2 bases and J 2 bases, with 6 bases left between them. CDR3 length: 13 amino acids. The CDR3 spells CASSPVENYGYTF. The CDR3 nucleotides read TGTGCCAGCTCACCAGTGGAGAACTATGGCTACACCTTC. Variable domain in full (rest from reference TRBV18 and TRBJ1-2): NAGVMQNPRHLVRRRGQEARLRCSPMKGHSHVYWYRQLPEEGLKFMVYLQKENIIDESGMPKERFSAEFPKEGPSILRIQQVVRGDSAAYFCASSPVENYGYTFGSGTRLTVV.

The chain couples TRBV4-1 to TRBJ2-1, with 7 bases identical to TRBD2. With V trimmed by 4 bases and J by 7 bases, 10 bases remained unmatched. This CDR3 region has 15 residues. CDR1 is MGHRA and CDR2 is YSYEKL in the germline V gene. In DNA, the CDR3 is TGCGCCAGCAGCCGCGGGACTATTATAGGAAATGAGCAGTTCTTC. Translated: CASSRGTIIGNEQFF.

The V gene is TRBV25-1, the J gene TRBJ2-5; D might be TRBD1 (6 bases). V lost 5 bases and J lost 5, with 12 bases in between. CDR1 MGHDK and CDR2 SYGVNS come from the germline V gene. CDR3 size: 13 residues. The CDR3 sequence: CASSYRVGETQYF. DNA for the CDR3: TGTGCCAGCAGTTACAGGGTTGGTGAGACCCAGTACTTC.

This chain uses TRBV6-5 with TRBJ1-1; 12 bases are shared with TRBD1. Germline-derived CDR1 and CDR2 are MNHEY and SVGAGI. CDR3 size: 15 residues. J lost 4 bases, V lost 6 bases, and 6 bases had no gene match. The CDR3 DNA is TGTGCCAGCAGCTGGGACAGGGGGCGCAGCACTGAAGCTTTCTTT. Its translation is CASSWDRGRSTEAFF.

The V call is TRBV5-1, the J call TRBJ2-5; TRBD2 agrees at 8 bases. There are 16 residues in the CDR3. Trimming cost V 5 bases and J 1 base; bases outside gene matches: 10. Germline V CDR1 and CDR2: SGHRS, YFSETQ. This chain's CDR3 is CASRGKASGSQETQYF. CDR3 DNA: TGCGCCAGCAGAGGAAAGGCTAGCGGGTCCCAAGAGACCCAGTACTTC.

This chain connects TRBV7-9 to TRBJ1-1; possible D gene TRBD1, 6 bases. The CDR3 is 13 amino acids. From germline, CDR1 is SEHNR and CDR2 FQNEAQ (reference sequence). The germline V and J ends were trimmed by 5 bases and 8 bases, with 15 bases remaining between them. CDR3 nucleotide sequence: TGTGCCAGCAGCCTGGTAGGGGGGGCCGAAGCTTTCTTT. Its protein product is CASSLVGGAEAFF. The complete variable domain, with remaining parts taken from reference TRBV7-9 and TRBJ1-1, reads DTGVSQNPRHKITKRGQNVTFRCDPISEHNRLYWYRQTLGQGPEFLTYFQNEAQLEKSRLLSDRFSAERPKGSFSTLEIQRTEQGDSAMYLCASSLVGGAEAFFGQGTRLTVV.

V usage is TRBV7-3 and J usage is TRBJ1-6; 7 bases are a match to TRBD1. In germline, CDR1 is SGHTA, CDR2 FQGTGA. J lost 7 bases, V lost 5 bases, and 2 bases had no gene match. The CDR3 is 13 amino acids. The CDR3 region has the DNA TGTGCCAGCAGCCCGGGACAGAATTCACCCCTCCACTTT. Translation gives CASSPGQNSPLHF. The full variable domain, rest sourced from reference TRBV7-3 and TRBJ1-6, is GAGVSQTPSNKVTEKGKYVELRCDPISGHTALYWYRQSLGQGPEFLIYFQGTGAADDSGLPNDRFFAVRPEGSVSTLKIQRTERGDSAVYLCASSPGQNSPLHFGNGTRLTVT.

This chain links TRBV9 with TRBJ2-3; D gene ambiguous. Germline-derived CDR1 and CDR2 are SGDLS and YYNGEE. Trimming shortened V by 0 bases and J by 1 base, and 9 bases separated the two germline ends. The CDR3 totals 15 residues. The CDR3 DNA reads as TGTGCCAGCAGCGTAGCTTTGCTAGGCACAGATACGCAGTATTTT. Its translation: CASSVALLGTDTQYF.

The chain joins TRBV7-2 to TRBJ1-2, with 7 bases matching TRBD1. Germline CDR1 reads SGHTA; CDR2 reads FQGNSA. The length of the CDR3 is 13 residues. The V and J ends lost 2 bases and 7 bases, in that order; junction bases with no gene match: 4. The CDR3 region has the DNA TGTGCCAGCAGCTTACAGGGGGTGGGTGGCTACACCTTC. It specifies CASSLQGVGGYTF.

The chain is built from TRBV18 and TRBJ1-4; D may be TRBD1 (5 bases). CDR3 length equals 18 residues. Deletions cut 5 bases from V and 2 bases from J, with 21 bases between. The V gene's germline CDR1 is KGHSH and CDR2 LQKENI. DNA for the CDR3: TGTGCCAGCTCAAACCGGACACTCATCTCATGGACTAATGAAAAACTGTTTTTT. Protein sequence: CASSNRTLISWTNEKLFF.

This clone has just one count. The chain recombines TRBV5-1 with TRBJ2-6, with D unclear. Germline V gene sequence: CDR1 SGHRS, CDR2 YFSETQ. The V and J ends lost 5 bases and 0 bases respectively, with 12 bases between them. The length of the CDR3 is 16 residues. The DNA for the CDR3 is TGCGCCAGCAGGTTCGGTGGGCCCTCTGGGGCCAACGTCCTGACTTTC. Translated, it gives CASRFGGPSGANVLTF.

The rearrangement joins TRBV11-3 to TRBJ2-1; D perhaps matches TRBD1 (5 bases). V was shortened by 2 bases and J by 1 base, with 12 bases between the two germline ends. The CDR3 runs to 16 residues. The germline V gene encodes CDR1 SGHNT and CDR2 YENEEA. CDR3 region: CASSLKGSGSYNEQFF. As DNA, the CDR3 is TGTGCCAGCAGCTTAAAAGGATCAGGGTCCTACAATGAGCAGTTCTTC.